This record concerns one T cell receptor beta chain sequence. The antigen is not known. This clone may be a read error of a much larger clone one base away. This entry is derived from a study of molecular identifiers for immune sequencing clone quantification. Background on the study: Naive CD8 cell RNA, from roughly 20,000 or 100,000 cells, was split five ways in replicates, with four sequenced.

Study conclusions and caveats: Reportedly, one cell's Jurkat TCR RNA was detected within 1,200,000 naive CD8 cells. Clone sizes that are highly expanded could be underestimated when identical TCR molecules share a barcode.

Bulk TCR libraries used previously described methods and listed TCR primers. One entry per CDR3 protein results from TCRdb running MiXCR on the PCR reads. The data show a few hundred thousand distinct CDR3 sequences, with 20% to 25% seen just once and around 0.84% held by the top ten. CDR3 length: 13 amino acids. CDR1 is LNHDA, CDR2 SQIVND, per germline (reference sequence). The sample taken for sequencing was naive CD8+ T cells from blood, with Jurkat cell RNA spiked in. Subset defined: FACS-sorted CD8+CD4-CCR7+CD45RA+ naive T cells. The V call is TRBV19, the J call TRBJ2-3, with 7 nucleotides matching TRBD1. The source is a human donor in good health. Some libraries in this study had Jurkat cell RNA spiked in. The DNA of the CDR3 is TGTGCCAGTAGTATAGATTGGACAGGTACGCAGTATTTT. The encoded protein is CASSIDWTGTQYF.